The entry below describes one TCR beta chain. Naive-designated CD8 cells lacked CD45RO, were positively enriched for CCR7, and omitted terminally differentiated effector memory CD45RA+ cells. The data were taken from a study of shared clonotypes between healthy human individuals. Study summary: The donor pool was made up of a couple of women and three men aged 18 to 49.

The assay was immunoSEQ multiplex PCR, and TCRdb's table has in-frame clones only and misses some. The table records fewer than 700,000 clones, approximately 95% of them present only once. The V gene lost 2 bases and the J gene lost 1 base, with 10 bases spanning the gap. The length of the CDR3 is 15 residues. Germline CDR1 SGHRS, CDR2 YFSETQ. The sequence derives from a woman between 25 and 40 years old in good health. The J gene is TRBJ1-5, the V gene TRBV5-1; D unclear. Sequencing was carried out using naive CD8+ T cells sorted from blood. CDR3 loop: CASSFGDGSNQPQHF. CDR3 DNA: TGCGCCAGCAGCTTTGGGGATGGAAGCAATCAGCCCCAGCATTTT.